The sample holds a few counts of the clone carrying this T cell receptor beta chain. Its antigen is unidentified. TCRdb recomputed calls from the reads with MiXCR, one row per CDR3 protein. This table holds approximately 910,000 distinct CDR3 sequences, 31% found once. These data are taken from a study of T cell repertoires in cytomegalovirus infection. Overall study: Public TCR beta signatures indicated both CMV infection and matching HLA type.

Germline V gene data show CDR1 as MNHEY and CDR2 as SVGAGI. The junction had 8 bases not matched to a gene; V was cut back by 6 bases and J by 6 bases. The CDR3 covers 14 residues. The chain couples TRBV6-5 to TRBJ2-3, with 8 bases fitting TRBD1. The source was cultured CD8+ T cells from PBMCs, collected from culture after CMV antigen stimulation. This sequence originates from a human donor in good health (CMV status not recorded). Some clones in this sample may be carry-over from other donors' samples. The CDR3 bases are TGTGCCAGCAGCCCCCTTTACAGGGGGGATACGCAGTATTTT. Amino acids: CASSPLYRGDTQYF.